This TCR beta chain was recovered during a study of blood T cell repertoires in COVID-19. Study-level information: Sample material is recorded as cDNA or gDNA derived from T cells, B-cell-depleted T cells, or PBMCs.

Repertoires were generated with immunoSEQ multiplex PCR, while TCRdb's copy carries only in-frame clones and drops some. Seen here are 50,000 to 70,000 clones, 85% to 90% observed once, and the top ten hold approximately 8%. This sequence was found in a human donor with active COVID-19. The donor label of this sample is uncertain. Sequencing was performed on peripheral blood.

CDR3 residues: CATSDSRDSLSTDTQYF. CDR3 bases: TGTGCCACCAGTGATAGTCGGGATTCCCTCTCAACAGATACGCAGTATTTT. The chain combines TRBV24-1 with TRBJ2-3; the D gene is possibly TRBD2 (5 bases). Germline lookup yields CDR1 KGHDR and CDR2 SFDVKD. V shed 3 bases and J shed 3 bases, with 18 bases lying between them. The CDR3 runs to 17 residues.